One and the same sample provided the 12 T cell receptor beta chains below, sequenced in a study of blood T cell repertoires in COVID-19. Sequenced by immunoSEQ multiplex PCR; TCRdb stores in-frame clones only, minus some. The table shows about 77,000 clones, with roughly four fifths occurring only once. Material for sequencing was peripheral blood. Receptors originate from a man aged 65-85 years with active or convalescent COVID-19.

The chain combines TRBV9 with TRBJ2-7; 9 bases align to TRBD2. This CDR3 contains 15 residues. V was pared by 0 bases and J by 0 bases, with 1 base of the junction left unmatched. Germline CDR1 SGDLS, CDR2 YYNGEE. CDR3 region: CASSVGTSDSYEQYF. For the CDR3, the DNA is TGTGCCAGCAGCGTAGGGACTAGCGACTCCTACGAGCAGTACTTC.

The J gene is TRBJ2-7, the V gene TRBV9; the match to TRBD1 covers 7 bases. Germline V gene lookup returns CDR1 SGDLS and CDR2 YYNGEE. The length of the CDR3 is 14 residues. V gave up 0 bases and J gave up 4 bases; unmatched junction bases: 4. CDR3: CASSVGQGRYEQYF. CDR3 in DNA: TGTGCCAGCAGCGTAGGACAGGGTAGATACGAGCAGTACTTC.

V is TRBV24-1 and J is TRBJ1-4; D is perhaps TRBD1 (5 bases). Germline V gene data show CDR1 as KGHDR and CDR2 as SFDVKD. CDR3 length equals 15 residues. Trimming took 3 bases from V and 8 from J, leaving 15 bases between them. CDR3 coding DNA: TGTGCCACCAGTGATACCTCGACGGAGGGGGAAAAACTGTTTTTT. As protein: CATSDTSTEGEKLFF.

The rearrangement joins TRBV6-1 to TRBJ1-5, with D perhaps matching TRBD1 (6 bases). The CDR3 is 16 residues long. The V end was cut by 4 bases, the J end by 3 bases, with 16 bases between. CDR1 is MNHNS, CDR2 SASEGT, per germline. DNA for the CDR3: TGTGCCAGCAGTGGCGAGGTGGGGGCCATCAATCAGCCCCAGCATTTT. Protein sequence: CASSGEVGAINQPQHF.

The genes are TRBV6-2 or TRBV6-3 and TRBJ2-7; 7 bases are a match to TRBD2. The V gene end was trimmed by 5 bases and the J gene end by 2 bases; junction bases not matched to a gene: 9. The length of the CDR3 is 15 residues. Per germline, CDR1 MNHEY and CDR2 SVGEGT. The CDR3 region is CASSNGRGFTYEQYF. CDR3 nucleotide sequence: TGTGCCAGCAGTAATGGGAGGGGTTTCACCTACGAGCAGTACTTC.

This clone has more than one count but fewer than ten. The J gene is TRBJ2-7, the V gene TRBV24-1; tentative D call: TRBD1 (6 bases). The V gene's germline CDR1 is KGHDR and CDR2 SFDVKD. V shed 5 bases and J shed 4 bases, with 17 bases lying between them. The CDR3 has 15 amino acids. The CDR3 DNA reads as TGTGCCACCAGTGTCTCAGGAGACAGGTCGTACGAGCAGTACTTC. Encoded protein: CATSVSGDRSYEQYF.

Only one count was recorded for this clone. This chain connects TRBV20-1 to TRBJ2-5; 7 bases map to TRBD2. Trimming cost V 5 bases and J 9 bases; bases outside gene matches: 6. The CDR3 runs 11 residues. From germline, CDR1 is DFQATT and CDR2 SNEGSKA (reference sequence). The CDR3 loop is CSAWTSTAQYF. In DNA form, the CDR3 reads TGCAGTGCTTGGACTAGTACGGCCCAGTACTTC.

This rearrangement joins TRBV30 to TRBJ2-7, with D unclear. CDR3 size: 13 residues. V lost 1 base and J lost 0, with 7 bases in between. Germline assignment: CDR1 GTSNPN and CDR2 SVGIG (reference sequence). The CDR3 nucleotides are TGTGCCTGGAGTGGGCCCCTCTCCTACGAGCAGTACTTC. Its protein product is CAWSGPLSYEQYF.

The genes are TRBV3-1 (or the pseudogene TRBV3-2) and TRBJ2-5; 10 bases agree with TRBD2. V shed 4 bases and J 3 bases; nucleotides not matched to a gene: 8. CDR3 length: 16 amino acids. The germline V gene has CDR1 LGHDT and CDR2 YNNKEL (reference sequence). The CDR3 protein is CASSPGFTSGEETQYF. The CDR3 coding sequence is TGTGCCAGCAGCCCGGGCTTCACTAGCGGGGAAGAGACCCAGTACTTC.

This clone came up a few times. The CDR3 sequence is CASSLMEQGGGHEQYF. The CDR3 DNA follows: TGCGCCAGCAGCTTGATGGAACAGGGCGGCGGGCACGAGCAGTACTTC. This chain links TRBV5-1 with TRBJ2-7, with D perhaps matching TRBD1 (6 bases). Trimming cost V 1 base and J 5 bases, with 19 bases left between them. The CDR3 is 16 amino acids. Germline CDR1 is SGHRS and CDR2 is YFSETQ.

The V call is TRBV25-1, the J call TRBJ1-3; 10 nucleotides align to TRBD1. V was pared by 5 bases and J by 2 bases, with 3 bases of the junction left unmatched. This CDR3 region has 15 residues. Germline assignment: CDR1 MGHDK and CDR2 SYGVNS. Written as DNA, the CDR3 is TGTGCCAGCAGTTGGACAGGGGGAGCTGGAAACACCATATATTTT. It translates to CASSWTGGAGNTIYF. The entire variable domain, with the rest obtained from reference TRBV25-1 and TRBJ1-3, is as follows: EADIYQTPRYLVIGTGKKITLECSQTMGHDKMYWYQQDPGMELHLIHYSYGVNSTEKGDLSSESTVSRIRTEHFPLTLESARPSHTSQYLCASSWTGGAGNTIYFGEGSWLTVV.

V usage is TRBV7-9 and J usage is TRBJ1-6; TRBD1 might be the D (6 bases). Trimming cost V 4 bases and J 7 bases, with 8 bases left between them. The CDR3 has 13 residues. Germline V lookup: CDR1 SEHNR, CDR2 FQNEAQ (reference sequence). The CDR3 protein is CASSSQGNSPLHF. CDR3 coding DNA: TGTGCCAGCAGCTCACAGGGCAATTCACCCCTCCACTTT.